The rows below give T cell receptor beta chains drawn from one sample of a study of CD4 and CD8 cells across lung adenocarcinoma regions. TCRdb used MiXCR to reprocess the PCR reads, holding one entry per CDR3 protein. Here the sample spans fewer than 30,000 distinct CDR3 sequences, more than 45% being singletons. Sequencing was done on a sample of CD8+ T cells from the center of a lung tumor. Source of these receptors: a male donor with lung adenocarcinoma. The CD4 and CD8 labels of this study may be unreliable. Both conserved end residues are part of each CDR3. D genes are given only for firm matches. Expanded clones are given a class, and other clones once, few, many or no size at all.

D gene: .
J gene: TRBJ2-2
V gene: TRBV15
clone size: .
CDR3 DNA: TGTGCCACCAGCAGAGATCACGGATCCGGGGAGCTGTTTTTT
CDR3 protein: CATSRDHGSGELFF

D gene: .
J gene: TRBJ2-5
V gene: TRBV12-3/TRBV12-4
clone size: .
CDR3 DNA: TGTGCCAGCAGTTTGCGGGGCCAAGAGACCCAGTACTTC
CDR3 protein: CASSLRGQETQYF

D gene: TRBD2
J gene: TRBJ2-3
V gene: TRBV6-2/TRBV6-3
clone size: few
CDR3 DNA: TGTGCCAGCAGCCCTAGCGGGACTACAGAGACCCAGTATTTT
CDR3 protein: CASSPSGTTETQYF

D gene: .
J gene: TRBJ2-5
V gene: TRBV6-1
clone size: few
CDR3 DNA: TGTGCCAGCAGGGAGGCCGGGGGAGGTGACCAAGATACCCAGTATTTC
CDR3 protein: CASREAGGGDQDTQYF

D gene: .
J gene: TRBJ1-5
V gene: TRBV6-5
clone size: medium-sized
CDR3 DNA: TGTGCCAGCAATTGGGGGTACCATCAGCCCCAGCATTTT
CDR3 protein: CASNWGYHQPQHF

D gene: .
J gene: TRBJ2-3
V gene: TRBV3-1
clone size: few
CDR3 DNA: TGTGCCAGCAGCCAAGCAGATACGCAGTATTTT
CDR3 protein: CASSQADTQYF

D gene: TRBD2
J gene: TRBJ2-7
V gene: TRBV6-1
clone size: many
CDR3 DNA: TGTGCCAGCCTGAGGCTAGCGGACTCCTCCGAGCAGTACTTC
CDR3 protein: CASLRLADSSEQYF

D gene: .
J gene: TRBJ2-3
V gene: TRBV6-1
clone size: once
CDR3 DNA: TGTGCCAGCAGTGAAGCATTGGTAGGACTCGGCACAGATACGCAGTATTTT
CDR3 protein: CASSEALVGLGTDTQYF

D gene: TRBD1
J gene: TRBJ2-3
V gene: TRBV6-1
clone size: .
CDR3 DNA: TGTGCCAGCAGCCGTGACAGGGTCGGAACAGATACGCAGTATTTT
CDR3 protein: CASSRDRVGTDTQYF

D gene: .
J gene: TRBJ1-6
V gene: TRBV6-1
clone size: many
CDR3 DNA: TGTGCCAGCAGAGGCGAATCCTATAATTCACCCCTCCACTTT
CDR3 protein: CASRGESYNSPLHF

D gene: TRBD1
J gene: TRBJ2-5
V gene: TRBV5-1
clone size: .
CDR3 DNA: TGCGCCAGCACCGTGACAGGGGCCGATCAAGAGACCCAGTACTTC
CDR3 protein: CASTVTGADQETQYF

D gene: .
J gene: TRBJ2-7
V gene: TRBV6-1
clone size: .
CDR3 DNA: TGTGCCAGCGGGGGGGGGGGGGGGGCACGTCTGTGGGCCGAGGCGCAGTACTTC
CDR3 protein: CASGGGGGARLWAEAQYF

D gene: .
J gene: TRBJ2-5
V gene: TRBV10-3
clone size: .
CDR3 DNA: TGTGCGGGGATCGAGGGCGGTGACCAAGAGACGCAGTATTTC
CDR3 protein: CAGIEGGDQETQYF

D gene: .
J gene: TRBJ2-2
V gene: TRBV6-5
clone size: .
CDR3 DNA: TGTGCCAGCAGTTACACGACTGGCCGCGGGGAGCTGTTTTTT
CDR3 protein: CASSYTTGRGELFF

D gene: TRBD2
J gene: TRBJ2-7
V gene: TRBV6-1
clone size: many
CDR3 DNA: TGTGCCAGCCGCCAAGCGGGAGGTTCCTACGAGCAGTACTTC
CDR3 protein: CASRQAGGSYEQYF